This T cell receptor (beta chain) was sequenced in a study of T cells in localized non-small cell lung cancer (dated by TCRdb to 2020 to 2022). Background on the whole study: The study examined T cell repertoires in a few hundred patients with early-stage NSCLC and compared tumors with uninvolved tumor-adjacent lungs. The cohort comprised some 220 treatment-naïve NSCLC patients with resected, localized lung tumors. The mean age of the NSCLC patients was 60 to 85 years, with approximately 130 men and around 100 women. Here is what the overall study found, with its caveats: A median of 57 of the top 100 tumor clones turned up in the paired uninvolved adjacent lung, and 25 to 30 of those clones also ranked among the top 100 of that same adjacent lung. Because the study design was exploratory, TCR variables were selected using unadjusted p-values without false-discovery rate correction. The highest T cell clonality was observed in uninvolved tumor-adjacent lung, where clonality exceeded that of tumor, suggesting that antigenic responses were more focused in uninvolved tumor-adjacent lung. Higher T cell density in blood was associated with longer overall survival, whereas higher clonality in adjacent lung was associated with shorter survival. Multi-region tumor sequencing was not performed, so intratumor heterogeneity could not be excluded.

Of note for this clone: Its target antigen remains unknown. No base quality information exists; no much larger clone differs at one position.

Trimming costs V 10 bases and J 0 bases, and their ends lie 13 bases apart. Inclusive of the bounding cysteine and phenylalanine, the CDR3 is 13 residues long. The DNA shown is the 39-base CDR3, in frame from base 1. CDR1 and CDR2 (MNHEY, SVGAGI) derive from the germline V gene. The immunoSEQ Assay was used to sequence TCR beta CDR3 regions from DNA. The authors' pipeline ran thus. T cell density was computed as TCR beta template counts normalized to usable DNA estimated by amplifying housekeeping genes. Richness was estimated using the preseqR package, with extrapolation to 400,000 templates for PBMC samples and to 120,000 templates for tissue samples. Clonality was taken to be one minus Pielou's evenness. Differential abundance testing on productive amino-acid clonotypes, with a minimum total count of 5 and an alpha of 0.1, was used to identify tissue-enriched TCRs. The Jaccard Index and the Morisita Overlap Index were used to measure repertoire overlap between compartments. GLIPH clustered TCR beta CDR3s with public tetramer-defined viral CDR3s; viral motifs required at least three viral sequences plus V-gene enrichment. What TCRdb holds here is the immuneACCESS table cut down to in-frame rearrangements. Part of the clones is not present; checked against another copy, under half of the missing clones reflect an unresolved V gene, and the others are unexplained. That table supplies the V and J calls and clone size; D and trimming were determined from the DNA. In all, the sample holds tens of thousands of clones, and 80% to 90% of those were seen once. The ten most abundant clones make up 10% of the sample.

At diagnosis, peripheral blood, uninvolved tumor-adjacent lung and tumor were collected and stored as a combination of fresh-frozen and FFPE material. For TCR repertoire profiling, blood samples were analyzed as peripheral blood mononuclear cells. This clonotype originated in a woman between 35 and 75 years old with stage I lung adenocarcinoma. The V and J genes are TRBV6-5 and TRBJ2-7, with no confidently assigned D gene. The source was peripheral blood, collected before any cancer treatment. The nucleotide sequence is TGTGCCACCCAACTCCACAGCTCCTACGAGCAGTACTTC. Its protein product is CATQLHSSYEQYF.